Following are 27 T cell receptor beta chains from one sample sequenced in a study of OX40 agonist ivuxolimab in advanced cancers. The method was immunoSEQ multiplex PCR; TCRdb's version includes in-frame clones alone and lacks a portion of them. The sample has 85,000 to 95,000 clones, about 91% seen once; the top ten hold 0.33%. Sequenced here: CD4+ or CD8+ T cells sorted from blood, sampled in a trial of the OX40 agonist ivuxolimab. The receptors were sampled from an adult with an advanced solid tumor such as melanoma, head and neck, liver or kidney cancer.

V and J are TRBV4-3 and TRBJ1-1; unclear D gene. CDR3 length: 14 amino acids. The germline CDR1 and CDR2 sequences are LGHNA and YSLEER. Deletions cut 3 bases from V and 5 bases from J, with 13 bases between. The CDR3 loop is CASSQIGRGTEAFF. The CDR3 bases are TGCGCCAGCAGCCAGATCGGGCGAGGGACTGAAGCTTTCTTT.

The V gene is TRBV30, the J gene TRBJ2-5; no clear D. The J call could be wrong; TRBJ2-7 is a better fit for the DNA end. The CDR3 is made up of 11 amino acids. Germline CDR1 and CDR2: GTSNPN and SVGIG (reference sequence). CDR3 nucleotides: TGTGCCTGGAGTTACGAGGTCGAGCAGTACTTC. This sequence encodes CAWSYEVEQYF.

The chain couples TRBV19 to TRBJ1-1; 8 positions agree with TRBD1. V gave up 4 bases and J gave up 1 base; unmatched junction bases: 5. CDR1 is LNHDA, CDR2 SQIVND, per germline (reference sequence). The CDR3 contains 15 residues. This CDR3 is CASSNQGARNTEAFF. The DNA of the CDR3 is TGTGCCAGTAGTAACCAGGGGGCGAGGAACACTGAAGCTTTCTTT.

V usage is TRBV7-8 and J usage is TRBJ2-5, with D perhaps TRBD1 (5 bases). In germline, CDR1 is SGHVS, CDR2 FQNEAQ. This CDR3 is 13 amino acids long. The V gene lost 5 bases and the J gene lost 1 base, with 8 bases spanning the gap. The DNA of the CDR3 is TGTGCCAGCAGCGTCGACAGCCAAGAGACCCAGTACTTC. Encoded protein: CASSVDSQETQYF.

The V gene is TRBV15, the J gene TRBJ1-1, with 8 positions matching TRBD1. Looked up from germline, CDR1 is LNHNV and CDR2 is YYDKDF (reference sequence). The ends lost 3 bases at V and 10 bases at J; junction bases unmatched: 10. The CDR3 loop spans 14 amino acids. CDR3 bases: TGTGCCACCAGCAGGAACCGGGACAGGCTGCCAGCTTTCTTT. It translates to CATSRNRDRLPAFF.

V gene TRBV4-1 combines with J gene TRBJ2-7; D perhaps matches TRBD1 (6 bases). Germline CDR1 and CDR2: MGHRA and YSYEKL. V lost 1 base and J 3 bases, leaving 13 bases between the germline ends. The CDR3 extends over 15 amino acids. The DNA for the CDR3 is TGCGCCAGCAGCCAAGCCGGGACACCGGACTACGAGCAGTACTTC. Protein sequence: CASSQAGTPDYEQYF.

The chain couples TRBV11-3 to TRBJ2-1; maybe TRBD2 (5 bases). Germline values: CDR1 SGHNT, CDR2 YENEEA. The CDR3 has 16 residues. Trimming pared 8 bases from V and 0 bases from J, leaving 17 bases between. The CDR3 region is CASPLRRRSSYNEQFF. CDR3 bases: TGTGCCAGCCCCCTTCGGCGGAGGAGCTCCTACAATGAGCAGTTCTTC.

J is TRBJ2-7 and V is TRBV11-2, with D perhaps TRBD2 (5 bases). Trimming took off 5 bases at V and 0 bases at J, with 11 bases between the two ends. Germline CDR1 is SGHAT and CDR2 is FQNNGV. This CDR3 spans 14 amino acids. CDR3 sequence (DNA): TGTGCCAGCAGCACGGACTGGAGCTCCTACGAGCAGTACTTC. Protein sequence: CASSTDWSSYEQYF. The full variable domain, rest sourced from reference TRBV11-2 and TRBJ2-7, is EAGVAQSPRYKIIEKRQSVAFWCNPISGHATLYWYQQILGQGPKLLIQFQNNGVVDDSQLPKDRFSAERLKGVDSTLKIQPAKLEDSAVYLCASSTDWSSYEQYFGPGTRLTVT.

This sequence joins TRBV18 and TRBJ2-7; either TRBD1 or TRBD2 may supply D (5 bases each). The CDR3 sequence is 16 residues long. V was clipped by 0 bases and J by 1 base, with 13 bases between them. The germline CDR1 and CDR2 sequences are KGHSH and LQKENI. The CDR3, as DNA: TGTGCCAGCTCACCACCTACTACAGGACTTTCCTACGAGCAGTACTTC. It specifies CASSPPTTGLSYEQYF.

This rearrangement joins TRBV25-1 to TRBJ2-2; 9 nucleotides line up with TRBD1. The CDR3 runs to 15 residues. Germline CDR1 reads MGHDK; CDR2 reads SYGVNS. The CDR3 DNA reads TGTGCTGCAGCCACAGGGGGCGCGGACACCGGGGAGCTGTTTTTT. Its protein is CAAATGGADTGELFF.

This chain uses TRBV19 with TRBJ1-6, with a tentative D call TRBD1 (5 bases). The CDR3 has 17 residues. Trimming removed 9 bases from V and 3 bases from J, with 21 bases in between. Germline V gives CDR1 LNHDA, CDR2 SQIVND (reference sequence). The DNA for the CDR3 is TGTGCCAGCAGTGGGGCCCCAAGAGTCTACTATAATTCACCCCTCCACTTT. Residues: CASSGAPRVYYNSPLHF.

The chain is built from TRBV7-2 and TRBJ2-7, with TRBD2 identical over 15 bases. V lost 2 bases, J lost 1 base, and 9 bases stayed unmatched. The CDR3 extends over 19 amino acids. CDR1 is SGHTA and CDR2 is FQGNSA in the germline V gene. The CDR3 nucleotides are TGTGCCAGCAGCTTAAAAAAAGGACTAGCGGGAGGGAGGTCCTACGAGCAGTACTTC. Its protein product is CASSLKKGLAGGRSYEQYF.

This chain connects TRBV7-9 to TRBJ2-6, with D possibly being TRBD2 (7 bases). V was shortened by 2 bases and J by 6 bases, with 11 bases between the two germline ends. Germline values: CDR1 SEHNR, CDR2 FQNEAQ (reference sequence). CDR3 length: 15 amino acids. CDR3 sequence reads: CASSLSGGQANVLTF. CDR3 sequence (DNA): TGTGCCAGCAGCTTATCCGGGGGGCAGGCCAACGTCCTGACTTTC.

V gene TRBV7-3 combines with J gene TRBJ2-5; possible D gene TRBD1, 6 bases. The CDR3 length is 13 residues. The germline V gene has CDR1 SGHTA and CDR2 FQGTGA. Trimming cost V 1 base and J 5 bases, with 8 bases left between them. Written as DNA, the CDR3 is TGTGCCAGCAGCTTAAACAGGGAGGAGACCCAGTACTTC. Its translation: CASSLNREETQYF.

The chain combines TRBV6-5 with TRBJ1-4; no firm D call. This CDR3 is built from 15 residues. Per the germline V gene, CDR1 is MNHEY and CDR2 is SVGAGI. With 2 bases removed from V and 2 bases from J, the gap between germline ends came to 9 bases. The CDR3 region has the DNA TGTGCCAGCAGTTACAGGGCCGACACTAATGAAAAACTGTTTTTT. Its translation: CASSYRADTNEKLFF.

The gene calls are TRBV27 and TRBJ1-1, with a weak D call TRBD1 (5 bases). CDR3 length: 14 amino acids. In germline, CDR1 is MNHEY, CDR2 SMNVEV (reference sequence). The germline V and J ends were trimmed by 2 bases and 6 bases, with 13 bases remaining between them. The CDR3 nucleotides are TGTGCCAGCAGTTTAGGTGGGCCCAGGGCTGAAGCTTTCTTT. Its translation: CASSLGGPRAEAFF.

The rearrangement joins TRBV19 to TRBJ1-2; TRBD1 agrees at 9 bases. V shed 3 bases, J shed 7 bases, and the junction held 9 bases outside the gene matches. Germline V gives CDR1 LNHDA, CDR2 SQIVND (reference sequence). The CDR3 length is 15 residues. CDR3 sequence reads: CASSIGQGTAGGYTF. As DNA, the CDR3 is TGTGCCAGTAGTATCGGACAGGGGACAGCTGGTGGCTACACCTTC.

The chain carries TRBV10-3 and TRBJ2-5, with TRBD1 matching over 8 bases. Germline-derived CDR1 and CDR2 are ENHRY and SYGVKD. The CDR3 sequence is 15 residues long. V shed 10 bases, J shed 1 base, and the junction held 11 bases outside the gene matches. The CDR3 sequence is CATKGQGATQETQYF. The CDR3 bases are TGTGCCACAAAAGGGCAGGGGGCGACCCAAGAGACCCAGTACTTC.

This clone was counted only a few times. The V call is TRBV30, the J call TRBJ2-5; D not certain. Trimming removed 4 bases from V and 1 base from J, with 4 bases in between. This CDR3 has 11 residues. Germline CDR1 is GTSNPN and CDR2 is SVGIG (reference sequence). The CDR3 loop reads CAWIGQETQYF. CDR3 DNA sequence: TGTGCCTGGATTGGCCAAGAGACCCAGTACTTC. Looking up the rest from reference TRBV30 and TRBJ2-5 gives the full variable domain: SQTIHQWPATLVQPVGSPLSLECTVEGTSNPNLYWYRQAAGRGLQLLFYSVGIGQISSEVPQNLSASRPQDRQFILSSKKLLLSDSGFYLCAWIGQETQYFGPGTRLLVL.

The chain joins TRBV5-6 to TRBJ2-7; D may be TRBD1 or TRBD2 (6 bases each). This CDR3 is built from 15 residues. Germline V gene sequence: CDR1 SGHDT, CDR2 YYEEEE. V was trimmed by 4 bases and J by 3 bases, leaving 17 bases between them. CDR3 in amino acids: CASSPPGGGLYEQYF. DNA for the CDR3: TGTGCCAGCAGCCCCCCCGGGGGCGGACTCTACGAGCAGTACTTC.

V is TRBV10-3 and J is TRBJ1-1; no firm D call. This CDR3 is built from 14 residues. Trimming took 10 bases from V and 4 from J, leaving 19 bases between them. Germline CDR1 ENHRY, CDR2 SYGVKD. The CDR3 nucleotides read TGTGCCACCAATACCGGGTACCCGGGCACTGAAGCTTTCTTT. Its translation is CATNTGYPGTEAFF.

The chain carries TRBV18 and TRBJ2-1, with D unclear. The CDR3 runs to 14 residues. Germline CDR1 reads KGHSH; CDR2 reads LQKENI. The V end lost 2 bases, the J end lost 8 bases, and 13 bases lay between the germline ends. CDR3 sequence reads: CASSPGPSADEQFF. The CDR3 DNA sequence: TGTGCCAGCTCACCAGGTCCCAGCGCTGATGAGCAGTTCTTC.

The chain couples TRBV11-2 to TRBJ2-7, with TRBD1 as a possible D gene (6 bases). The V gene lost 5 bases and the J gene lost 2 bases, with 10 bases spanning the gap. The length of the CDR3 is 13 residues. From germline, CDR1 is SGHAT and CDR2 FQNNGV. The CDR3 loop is CASSPGDTYEQYF. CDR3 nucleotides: TGTGCCAGCAGCCCCGGGGACACCTACGAGCAGTACTTC.

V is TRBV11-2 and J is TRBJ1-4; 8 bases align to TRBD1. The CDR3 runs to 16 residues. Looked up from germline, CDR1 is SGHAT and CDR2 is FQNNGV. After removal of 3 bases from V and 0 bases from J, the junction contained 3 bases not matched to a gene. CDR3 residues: CASSLRQGSTNEKLFF. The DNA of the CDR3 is TGTGCCAGCAGCTTGCGACAGGGGTCAACTAATGAAAAACTGTTTTTT.

CDR3 residues: CASSLILAGAGSGNEQFF. CDR3 coding DNA: TGCGCCAGCAGCTTAATACTAGCGGGAGCAGGTTCGGGGAATGAGCAGTTCTTC. The chain has TRBV5-1 and TRBJ2-1, with 11 bases that match TRBD2. The J segment lost 7 bases and the V segment lost 2 bases, leaving 14 bases of the junction unmatched. The CDR3 spans 18 residues. Per germline, CDR1 SGHRS and CDR2 YFSETQ.

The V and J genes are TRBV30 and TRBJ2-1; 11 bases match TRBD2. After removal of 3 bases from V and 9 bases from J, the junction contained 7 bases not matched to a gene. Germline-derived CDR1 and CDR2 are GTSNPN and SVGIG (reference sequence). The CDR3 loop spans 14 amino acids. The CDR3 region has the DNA TGTGCCTGGAGAGCACTAGCGGGAGTAGGTGAGCAGTTCTTC. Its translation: CAWRALAGVGEQFF.

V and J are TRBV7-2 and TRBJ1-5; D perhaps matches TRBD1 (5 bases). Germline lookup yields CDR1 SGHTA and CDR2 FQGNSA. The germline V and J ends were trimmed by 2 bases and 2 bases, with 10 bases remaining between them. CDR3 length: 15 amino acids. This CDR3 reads CASSLRTSGNQPQHF. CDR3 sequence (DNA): TGTGCCAGCAGCTTAAGGACATCGGGCAATCAGCCCCAGCATTTT.